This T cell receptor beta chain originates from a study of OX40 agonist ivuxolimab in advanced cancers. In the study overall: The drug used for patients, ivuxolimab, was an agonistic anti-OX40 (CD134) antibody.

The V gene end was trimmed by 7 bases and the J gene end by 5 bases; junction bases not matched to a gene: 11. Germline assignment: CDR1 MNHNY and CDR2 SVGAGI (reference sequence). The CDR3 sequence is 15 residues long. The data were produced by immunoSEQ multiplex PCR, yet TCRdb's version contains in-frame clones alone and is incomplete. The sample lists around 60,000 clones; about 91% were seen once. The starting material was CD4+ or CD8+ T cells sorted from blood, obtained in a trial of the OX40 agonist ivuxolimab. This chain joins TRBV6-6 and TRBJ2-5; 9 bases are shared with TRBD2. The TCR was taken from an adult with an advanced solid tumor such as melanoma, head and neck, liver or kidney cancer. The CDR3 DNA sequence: TGTGCCAGCACCGCGGGGACTAGCAATCTTGAGACCCAGTACTTC. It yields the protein CASTAGTSNLETQYF.